Following are 11 T cell receptor beta chains from one sample sequenced in a study of human T cells and chemical hapten exposure (dated by TCRdb to the early 2020s). What the time point label conveys for this sample: healthy volunteer bleed at 6 weeks. Total RNA was isolated from unfractionated whole blood collected in Tempus Blood RNA tubes. The protocol used for the library was RACE. The sample was run on a NextSeq 500. TCRdb ran its own pipeline on the public reads, namely fastp trimming at Q25 and MiXCR clone calling, and kept in-frame beta chains. Rows are unified per CDR3 protein, each entry keeping the most common DNA and genes. The sample table shows around 80,000 distinct CDR3 sequences, and over 7% are seen once. Together, the top ten hold roughly 1.5% of the sample. Sequencing used whole blood. The receptor source for this set is a male donor in good health. Some clones in this sample may be carry-over from other donors' samples.

The V and J genes are TRBV20-1 and TRBJ2-7; TRBD2 agrees at 7 bases. CDR1 DFQATT and CDR2 SNEGSKA come from the germline V gene (reference sequence). V lost 3 bases and J lost 1; bases outside the gene matches: 6. The CDR3 is 14 amino acids. Here the CDR3 reads CSARTVLASYEQYF. DNA of the CDR3: TGCAGTGCTAGGACAGTACTAGCGTCCTACGAGCAGTACTTC.

This clonotype was counted a few times. The chain has TRBV7-2 and TRBJ1-5; D is ambiguous. The CDR3 spans 14 residues. The V and J ends lost 2 bases and 1 base respectively, with 6 bases between them. The germline gives CDR1 SGHTA, CDR2 FQGNSA. This CDR3 is CASSLLESNQPQHF. CDR3 bases: TGTGCCAGCAGCTTACTGGAGAGCAATCAGCCCCAGCATTTT.

The chain has TRBV19 and TRBJ2-1; D is unresolved. This CDR3 comprises 16 residues. The germline V gene encodes CDR1 LNHDA and CDR2 SQIVND (reference sequence). Trimming left V 6 bases short and J 3 bases short, with 18 bases between. Here the CDR3 DNA reads TGTGCCAGTAGCCTGAGAGCGTCCTACAACTACAATGAGCAGTTCTTC. Residues: CASSLRASYNYNEQFF.

This clonotype was counted only a few times. The genes are TRBV6-6 and TRBJ1-5; D remains ambiguous. This CDR3 contains 16 residues. Deletions cut 3 bases from V and 7 bases from J, with 19 bases between. Germline V gene sequence: CDR1 MNHNY, CDR2 SVGAGI (reference sequence). This CDR3 reads CASSYARTQTRQPQHF. The CDR3 DNA follows: TGTGCCAGCAGTTATGCCCGGACTCAAACGAGGCAGCCCCAGCATTTT.

There are many counts of this clonotype. The V gene is TRBV3-1, the J gene TRBJ1-1; D ambiguous. Looked up from germline, CDR1 is LGHDT and CDR2 is YNNKEL (reference sequence). V lost 0 bases, J lost 4 bases, and 9 bases lay in between. The CDR3 is made up of 14 amino acids. The CDR3 loop reads CASSQDSGSTEAFF. Here the CDR3 DNA reads TGTGCCAGCAGCCAAGACTCGGGGAGCACTGAAGCTTTCTTT. The full variable domain, completed using reference TRBV3-1 and TRBJ1-1, is DTAVSQTPKYLVTQMGNDKSIKCEQNLGHDTMYWYKQDSKKFLKIMFSYNNKELIINETVPNRFSPKSPDKAHLNLHINSLELGDSAVYFCASSQDSGSTEAFFGQGTRLTVV.

In this sample, this clonotype turned up a few times. The chain combines TRBV4-1 with TRBJ2-3, with D possibly TRBD2 on 5 matching bases. The CDR3 runs 15 residues. Germline lookup yields CDR1 MGHRA and CDR2 YSYEKL. V was trimmed by 0 bases and J by 2 bases, leaving 9 bases between them. CDR3 DNA sequence: TGCGCCAGCAGCCAAGAGCGGGCCTCCACAGATACGCAGTATTTT. Its translation is CASSQERASTDTQYF.

This rearrangement joins TRBV29-1 to TRBJ2-1; D perhaps matches TRBD1 (6 bases). Per the germline V gene, CDR1 is SQVTM and CDR2 is ANQGSEA. This CDR3 contains 16 residues. V was clipped by 3 bases and J by 5 bases, with 20 bases between them. The CDR3 nucleotides are TGCAGCGTTGAGAGGTCGGACAGCTCAATCAACAATGAGCAGTTCTTC. Amino acid sequence: CSVERSDSSINNEQFF.

This clonotype was seen many times. The gene calls are TRBV5-1 and TRBJ2-3; D is possibly TRBD2 (6 bases). The V gene's germline CDR1 is SGHRS and CDR2 YFSETQ. This CDR3 comprises 12 residues. Trimming cost V 7 bases and J 0 bases, with 6 bases left between them. The DNA for the CDR3 is TGCGCCAGCGGGACTAGCACAGATACGCAGTATTTT. It yields the protein CASGTSTDTQYF.

A few counts support this clonotype. V and J are TRBV27 and TRBJ1-5; 9 nucleotides match TRBD1. In germline, CDR1 is MNHEY, CDR2 SMNVEV (reference sequence). The junction had 6 bases not matched to a gene; V was cut back by 6 bases and J by 6 bases. This CDR3 is 14 amino acids long. The CDR3 spells CASRRTGGGQPQHF. CDR3 bases: TGTGCCAGCAGGAGAACAGGGGGCGGTCAGCCCCAGCATTTT.

This clonotype was seen a handful of times. V and J are TRBV4-2 and TRBJ2-3; D is undetermined. Trimming took 1 base from V and 0 from J, leaving 8 bases between them. CDR1 and CDR2 (germline): LGHNA, YNFKEQ. This CDR3 has 15 residues. The CDR3 loop reads CASSQGPSSTDTQYF. Here the CDR3 DNA reads TGTGCCAGCAGCCAAGGTCCTTCTAGCACAGATACGCAGTATTTT.

This clonotype appeared many times. The chain uses TRBV3-1 and TRBJ1-1, with D possibly TRBD1 on 5 matching bases. The length of the CDR3 is 13 residues. Per the germline V gene, CDR1 is LGHDT and CDR2 is YNNKEL (reference sequence). The V gene lost 1 base and the J gene lost 4 bases, with 7 bases spanning the gap. The CDR3 loop is CASSQARATEAFF. The CDR3 DNA reads as TGTGCCAGCAGCCAAGCCAGGGCCACTGAAGCTTTCTTT.